Listed below are T cell receptor beta chains from one sample, sequenced in a study of cytomegalovirus exposure and HLA in healthy donors. Only in-frame clones appear in the TCRdb table, and some are missing; sequencing was by immunoSEQ multiplex PCR. The data contain about 170,000 clones, approximately 76% of them singletons. The sample was PBMCs. Source of these receptors: a female donor in good health and CMV-seronegative. Each CDR3 is given with its conserved first and last residue. The order of the fields is CDR3 protein, CDR3 DNA, J gene, clone size, V gene, D gene. A D gene is named only where the DNA matches it firmly. Clone size appears in some rows only: once, few, many, or a class for an expanded clone.

CDR3: CASSLTGDRTDTQYF
DNA: TGTGCCAGCAGCTTAACAGGGGATAGGACAGATACGCAGTATTTT
J: TRBJ2-3
size: NA
V: TRBV7-3
D: NA

CDR3: CASSPPVAGPPDTQYF
DNA: TGTGCCAGCTCACCACCGGTGGCAGGGCCCCCAGATACGCAGTATTTT
J: TRBJ2-3
size: NA
V: TRBV18
D: NA

CDR3: CASSEAGGGELFF
DNA: TGTGCCAGCAGCGAGGCAGGGGGCGGGGAGCTGTTTTTT
J: TRBJ2-2
size: NA
V: TRBV9
D: TRBD1

CDR3: CASSEPGSLEAFF
DNA: TGTGCCAGCAGTGAACCGGGTTCGCTTGAAGCTTTCTTT
J: TRBJ1-1
size: NA
V: TRBV2
D: NA

CDR3: CASSAGQSSGYTF
DNA: TGCGCCAGCAGCGCGGGACAGTCAAGCGGCTACACCTTC
J: TRBJ1-2
size: NA
V: TRBV5-1
D: TRBD1

CDR3: CASMASGYGYTF
DNA: TGTGCCAGCATGGCCTCGGGCTATGGCTACACCTTC
J: TRBJ1-2
size: once
V: TRBV28
D: NA

CDR3: CASSLGFLTGNTGELFF
DNA: TGCGCCAGCAGCTTGGGGTTCCTCACCGGGAACACCGGGGAGCTGTTTTTT
J: TRBJ2-2
size: NA
V: TRBV5-1
D: NA

CDR3: CASSPQGNHQPQHF
DNA: TGTGCCAGCAGCCCACAGGGAAATCATCAGCCCCAGCATTTT
J: TRBJ1-5
size: few
V: TRBV9
D: NA

CDR3: CASSLARAYEQYF
DNA: TGTGCCAGCAGCTTAGCGCGCGCCTACGAGCAGTACTTC
J: TRBJ2-7
size: NA
V: TRBV7-2
D: NA

CDR3: CASSRSTDEQFF
DNA: TGTGCCAGCAGCCGTAGTACTGATGAGCAGTTCTTC
J: TRBJ2-1
size: NA
V: TRBV27
D: NA

CDR3: CASSLVAGSTDTQYF
DNA: TGCGCCAGCAGCTTGGTGGCAGGTAGCACAGATACGCAGTATTTT
J: TRBJ2-3
size: NA
V: TRBV5-1
D: NA

CDR3: CASRRTGAPNTEAFF
DNA: TGTGCCAGCAGGCGGACAGGGGCCCCCAACACTGAAGCTTTCTTT
J: TRBJ1-1
size: NA
V: TRBV6-5
D: TRBD1

CDR3: CASSPRGPNYGYTF
DNA: TGTGCCAGCAGCCCCAGGGGACCTAACTATGGCTACACCTTC
J: TRBJ1-2
size: NA
V: TRBV5-6
D: NA

CDR3: CASSVAAGGPNEQFF
DNA: TGTGCCAGCAGCGTAGCGGCGGGAGGGCCCAATGAGCAGTTCTTC
J: TRBJ2-1
size: NA
V: TRBV9
D: TRBD2

CDR3: CAWRTGDHHGYTF
DNA: TGTGCCTGGAGAACAGGGGATCACCATGGCTACACCTTC
J: TRBJ1-2
size: NA
V: TRBV30
D: TRBD1

CDR3: CASSSGDQPQHF
DNA: TGTGCCAGCAGTTCAGGGGATCAGCCCCAGCATTTT
J: TRBJ1-5
size: NA
V: TRBV6-5
D: NA

CDR3: CASSPNRGGNTGELFF
DNA: TGTGCCAGCAGCCCCAATCGAGGGGGGAACACCGGGGAGCTGTTTTTT
J: TRBJ2-2
size: once
V: TRBV7-3
D: NA

CDR3: CASSFSGGSTDTQYF
DNA: TGCGCCAGCAGCTTTAGCGGGGGTAGCACAGATACGCAGTATTTT
J: TRBJ2-3
size: NA
V: TRBV5-1
D: TRBD2

CDR3: CATSRDRSYEQYF
DNA: TGTGCCACCAGCAGAGACAGGTCCTACGAGCAGTACTTC
J: TRBJ2-7
size: NA
V: TRBV15
D: NA

CDR3: CASSLQAGLSYNEQFF
DNA: TGCGCCAGCAGCTTGCAAGCGGGGCTCTCCTACAATGAGCAGTTCTTC
J: TRBJ2-1
size: NA
V: TRBV5-1
D: TRBD2

CDR3: CASSFMTGTEAFF
DNA: TGCGCCAGCAGCTTTATGACTGGCACTGAAGCTTTCTTT
J: TRBJ1-1
size: NA
V: TRBV5-1
D: NA

CDR3: CASSQPSSRQGNTIYF
DNA: TGTGCCAGCAGCCAACCCTCCAGCAGGCAGGGAAACACCATATATTTT
J: TRBJ1-3
size: NA
V: TRBV4-2
D: NA

CDR3: CASSLELAGVDTQYF
DNA: TGCGCCAGCAGCTTGGAACTAGCGGGAGTAGATACGCAGTATTTT
J: TRBJ2-3
size: few
V: TRBV5-1
D: TRBD2

CDR3: CASSLSFGHNTEAFF
DNA: TGTGCCAGCAGTTTATCGTTCGGACATAACACTGAAGCTTTCTTT
J: TRBJ1-1
size: NA
V: TRBV27
D: NA

CDR3: CASSGGDRANEKLFF
DNA: TGTGCCAGCAGCGGGGGCGACAGGGCGAATGAAAAACTGTTTTTT
J: TRBJ1-4
size: NA
V: TRBV28
D: TRBD1

CDR3: CASSQQVGSTEAFF
DNA: TGTGCCAGCAGCCAACAGGTAGGGAGCACTGAAGCTTTCTTT
J: TRBJ1-1
size: once
V: TRBV4-2
D: NA

CDR3: CASSLLAVKLFF
DNA: TGTGCCAGCAGCTTACTGGCCGTGAAACTGTTTTTT
J: TRBJ1-4
size: NA
V: TRBV11-2
D: NA